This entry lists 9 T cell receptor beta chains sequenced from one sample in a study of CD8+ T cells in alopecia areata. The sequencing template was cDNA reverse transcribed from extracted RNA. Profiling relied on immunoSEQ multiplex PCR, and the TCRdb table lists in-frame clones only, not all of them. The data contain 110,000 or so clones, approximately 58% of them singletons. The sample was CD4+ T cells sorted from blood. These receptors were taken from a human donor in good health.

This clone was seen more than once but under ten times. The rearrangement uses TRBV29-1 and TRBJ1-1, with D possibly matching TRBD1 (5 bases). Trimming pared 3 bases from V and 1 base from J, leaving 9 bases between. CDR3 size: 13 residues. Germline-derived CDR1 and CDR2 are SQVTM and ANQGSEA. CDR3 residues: CSVDSDKNTEAFF. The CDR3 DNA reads TGCAGCGTTGATTCGGACAAGAACACTGAAGCTTTCTTT.

CDR3 in DNA: TGCGCCAGCAGCCCCGGACTGATAAATGAAAAACTGTTTTTT. Translating it yields CASSPGLINEKLFF. This chain uses TRBV5-1 with TRBJ1-4, with D unresolved. CDR3 size: 14 residues. With 4 bases removed from V and 5 bases from J, the gap between germline ends came to 12 bases. CDR1 and CDR2 from the germline V gene are SGHRS and YFSETQ.

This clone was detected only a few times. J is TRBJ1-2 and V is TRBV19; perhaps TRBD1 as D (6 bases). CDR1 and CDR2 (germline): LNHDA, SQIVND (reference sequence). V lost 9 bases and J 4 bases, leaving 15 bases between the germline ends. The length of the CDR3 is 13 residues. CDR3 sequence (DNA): TGTGCCAGCCAGGGGCGGATGTCCTATGGCTACACCTTC. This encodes CASQGRMSYGYTF.

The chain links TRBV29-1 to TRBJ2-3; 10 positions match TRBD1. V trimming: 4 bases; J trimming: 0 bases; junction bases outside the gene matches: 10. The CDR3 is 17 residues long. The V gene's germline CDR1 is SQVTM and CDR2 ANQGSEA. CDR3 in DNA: TGCAGCGTTGCTGACAGGGGGCGTGGGGCTAGCACAGATACGCAGTATTTT. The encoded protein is CSVADRGRGASTDTQYF.

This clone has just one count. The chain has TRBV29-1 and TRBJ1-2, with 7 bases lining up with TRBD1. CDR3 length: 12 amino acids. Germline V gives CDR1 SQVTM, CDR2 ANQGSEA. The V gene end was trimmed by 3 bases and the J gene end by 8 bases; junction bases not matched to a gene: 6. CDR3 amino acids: CSVERDSQGYTF. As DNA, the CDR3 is TGCAGCGTTGAGAGGGACAGCCAGGGCTACACCTTC.

CDR3 region: CAWSVGASTDTQYF. The CDR3 DNA reads TGTGCCTGGAGTGTCGGGGCTAGCACAGATACGCAGTATTTT. This chain uses TRBV30 with TRBJ2-3; D possibly matches TRBD1 or TRBD2 (5 bases each). V was cut by 0 bases and J by 0 bases, with 7 bases left in between. The CDR3 sequence is 14 residues long. From germline, CDR1 is GTSNPN and CDR2 SVGIG (reference sequence).

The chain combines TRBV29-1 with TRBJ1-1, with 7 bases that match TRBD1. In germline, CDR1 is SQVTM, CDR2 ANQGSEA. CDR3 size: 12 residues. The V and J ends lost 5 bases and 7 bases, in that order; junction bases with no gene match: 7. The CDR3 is CSVYTGTVEAFF. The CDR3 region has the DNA TGCAGCGTTTATACCGGGACAGTTGAAGCTTTCTTT.

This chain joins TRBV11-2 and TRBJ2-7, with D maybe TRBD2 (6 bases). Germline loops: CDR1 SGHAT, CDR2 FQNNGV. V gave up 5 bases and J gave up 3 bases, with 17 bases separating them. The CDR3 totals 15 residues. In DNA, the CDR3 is TGTGCCAGCAGCGCCGGCGGGGTGGCTTACTACGAGCAGTACTTC. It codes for CASSAGGVAYYEQYF.

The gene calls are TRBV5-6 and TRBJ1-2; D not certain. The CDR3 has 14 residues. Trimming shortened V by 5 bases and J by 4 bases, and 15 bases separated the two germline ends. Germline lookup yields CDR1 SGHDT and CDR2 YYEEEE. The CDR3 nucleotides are TGTGCCAGCAGACGGCGTCGGGAAATCTATGGCTACACCTTC. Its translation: CASRRRREIYGYTF.